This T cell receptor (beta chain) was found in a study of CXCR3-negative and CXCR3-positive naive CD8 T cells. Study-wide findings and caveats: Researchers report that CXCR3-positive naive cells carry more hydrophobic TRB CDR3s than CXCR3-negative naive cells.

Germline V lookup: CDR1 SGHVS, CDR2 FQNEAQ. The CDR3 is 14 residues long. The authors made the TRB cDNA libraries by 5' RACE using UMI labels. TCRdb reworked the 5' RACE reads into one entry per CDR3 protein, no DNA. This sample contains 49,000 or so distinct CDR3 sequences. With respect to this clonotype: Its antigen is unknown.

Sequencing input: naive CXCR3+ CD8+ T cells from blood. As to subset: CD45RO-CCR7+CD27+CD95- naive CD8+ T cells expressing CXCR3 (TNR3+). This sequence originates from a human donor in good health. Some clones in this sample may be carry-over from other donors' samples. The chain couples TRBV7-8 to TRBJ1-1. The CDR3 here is CASSPGGMNTEAFF.